This T cell receptor (beta chain) comes out of a study of T cells after yellow fever vaccination (dated by TCRdb to between 2018 and 2020). In the study overall: The SMART-Seq v4 Ultra Low Input RNA kit was used to prepare libraries from fractions with low cell numbers. Bulk TCR alpha and beta repertoires were sequenced longitudinally to track T-cell clones before and after primary and booster YFV17D yellow fever vaccination. Two healthy male donors, one aged 18 to 30 and one aged 30 to 40 years, were included in the cohort. Bulk PBMC replicates and cell subsets were isolated from blood drawn at multiple timepoints before and after both primary and secondary immunization. Study-level results and caveats: Most clones expanded after primary vaccination were re-detected after the booster (about 95% of CD4 and roughly 85% of CD8), suggesting broad memory maintenance. Compared with the primary T-cell response, the secondary T-cell response was faster but weaker, reaching its peak on day 5 rather than on day 15. Because abundant contaminating clonotypes from the bulk population could be contained in FACS-sorted repertoires, computational filtering was required. A small share of clonotypes occurred in both CD4 and CD8 compartments, likely arising from convergent recombination. Because only two donors were included in the study, the extent to which the findings can be generalized is limited.

Explained via the paper, the treatment or condition label denotes: live attenuated yellow fever vaccine strain. At every blood-draw timepoint, two biological replicates of bulk PBMCs were collected. A standard Ficoll-Paque protocol was used to isolate PBMCs from peripheral blood. TriZol was used to extract RNA from bulk PBMCs, CD4 and CD8 fractions, and dextramer-positive and dextramer-negative fractions. This clonotype was found many times. It lacks a known antigen. No quality values exist for individual bases; no much larger clone is one base distant. TCR cDNA was made using 5'RACE template switching, a step that added a universal primer site and unique molecular identifiers. Priming of cDNA synthesis was performed from both the TCR alpha and TCR beta constant segments. Two PCR steps were used to amplify libraries, with sample barcodes and sequencing adapters being added in the second step. Sequencing of the libraries was done on either Illumina HiSeq 2500 (2x100 bp) or NovaSeq (2x150 bp). Per the authors' processing: Demultiplexing of reads and collapsing into UMI consensus sequences were performed with MIGEC, and V(D)J alignment was carried out with MiXCR. Using edgeR on replicate PBMC samples, clonotypes were called vaccine-responding if FDR was below 0.01 and the log2 fold change was above 5 up to day 15. Each bulk clonotype received a CD4 or CD8 identity based on whether the sequenced CD4 or CD8 repertoire contained that clonotype at higher abundance. Through fastp at Q25 and MiXCR, TCRdb rebuilt clones from the public reads, retaining in-frame beta chains. All rows with the same CDR3 protein become a single entry with the most common DNA and genes. The V and J calls reflect TCRdb's pipeline rather than the authors' work. A total of hundreds of thousands of distinct CDR3 sequences appear in this sample, roughly 6.2% of them only once. 15% of the sample goes to the ten largest clones.

The CDR3 covers 15 residues, taking in both the cysteine and the phenylalanine. Only the CDR3 DNA stays, 45 bases, in frame from base 1. The germline V gene encodes CDR1 SGDLS and CDR2 YYNGEE. V ends up 4 bases short and J 8 bases short, with an unmatched junction base count of 9. Sequenced here: PBMCs, sampled 5 days after the yellow fever booster vaccination. This TCR was recovered from a man aged 30 to 39 who received the YFV17D yellow fever vaccine. The V and J genes are TRBV9 and TRBJ2-1, with 10 bases in between that match TRBD2. The DNA is TGTGCCAGCAGCCTACAGGCTAGCGGGAGTCATGAGCAGTTCTTC. It specifies CASSLQASGSHEQFF.